The clone carrying this T cell receptor beta chain was counted a single time. The table came from immunoSEQ multiplex PCR; TCRdb's copy has only in-frame clones and leaves some out. The sample includes approximately 63,000 clones, 86% of them seen just once. These data originate in a study of blood T cell repertoires in COVID-19. This clonotype was sampled from a woman older than 75 with acute or convalescent COVID-19. Material for sequencing was peripheral blood.

The CDR3 here is CAWSVPPGRVGPGELFF. The CDR3 DNA follows: TGTGCCTGGAGTGTACCTCCGGGGAGGGTCGGCCCCGGGGAGCTGTTTTTT. The gene calls are TRBV30 and TRBJ2-2, with 7 nucleotides matching TRBD2. Unmatched junction bases numbered 13, after V lost 0 bases and J lost 6 bases. The CDR3 length is 17 residues. CDR1 GTSNPN and CDR2 SVGIG come from the germline V gene (reference sequence).